Below, 10 T cell receptor beta chains from the same sample are listed, as sequenced in a study of T cell responses to AZD1222 COVID-19 vaccine. Clones were sequenced by immunoSEQ multiplex PCR, and TCRdb holds only the in-frame ones, with some missing. The repertoire holds roughly 100,000 clones, with approximately 88% as singletons. Sequenced here: peripheral blood, sampled on day 0 of AZD1222 vaccination. Every receptor here comes from an adult in good health.

The rearrangement links TRBV5-1 to TRBJ2-7; 10 bases agree with TRBD1. Trimming at V came to 0 bases and at J to 1 base, leaving 10 bases not matched to a gene. Germline V gene lookup returns CDR1 SGHRS and CDR2 YFSETQ. The CDR3 length is 18 residues. CDR3 protein: CASSLGQGAASVSYEQYF. CDR3 DNA: TGCGCCAGCAGCTTGGGACAGGGGGCGGCATCTGTATCCTACGAGCAGTACTTC.

V and J are TRBV19 and TRBJ1-5; 11 bases map to TRBD1. Germline CDR1 reads LNHDA; CDR2 reads SQIVND (reference sequence). This CDR3 is built from 15 residues. After removal of 3 bases from V and 6 bases from J, the junction contained 4 bases not matched to a gene. CDR3 protein: CASSIGQGASQPQHF. CDR3 nucleotides: TGTGCCAGTAGTATCGGACAGGGGGCCAGTCAGCCCCAGCATTTT. Complete variable domain (other parts from reference TRBV19 and TRBJ1-5): DGGITQSPKYLFRKEGQNVTLSCEQNLNHDAMYWYRQDPGQGLRLIYYSQIVNDFQKGDIAEGYSVSREKKESFPLTVTSAQKNPTAFYLCASSIGQGASQPQHFGDGTRLSIL.

The chain combines TRBV7-9 with TRBJ2-7; a possible D gene is TRBD1 (5 bases). Germline V gene data show CDR1 as SEHNR and CDR2 as FQNEAQ (reference sequence). V lost 0 bases to trimming and J lost 2 bases, with 11 bases between them. There are 15 residues in the CDR3. DNA of the CDR3: TGTGCCAGCAGCTTAGCGAGGACAACCACCTACGAGCAGTACGTC. Amino acids: CASSLARTTTYEQYV.

The chain has TRBV2 and TRBJ2-3, with 8 nucleotides matching TRBD1. CDR3 size: 13 residues. J was trimmed by 4 bases and V by 6 bases; bases with no gene match: 3. CDR1 SNHLY and CDR2 FYNNEI come from the germline V gene. CDR3 nucleotide sequence: TGTGCCAGCAGCGGACAGGGACCAGATACGCAGTATTTT. Translated: CASSGQGPDTQYF.

The genes are TRBV10-3 and TRBJ1-1; D uncertain. V shed 3 bases and J shed 4 bases, with 9 bases lying between them. The CDR3 has 13 residues. Germline assignment: CDR1 ENHRY and CDR2 SYGVKD. This CDR3 reads CAISDKTVTEAFF. The CDR3 DNA sequence: TGTGCCATCAGTGATAAAACGGTCACTGAAGCTTTCTTT.

This sequence joins TRBV6-5 and TRBJ1-3; D unclear. This CDR3 has 12 residues. Germline lookup yields CDR1 MNHEY and CDR2 SVGAGI. Deletions cut 8 bases from V and 6 bases from J, with 11 bases between. The CDR3 sequence: CASRLTLNTIYF. CDR3 in DNA: TGTGCCAGCCGATTAACCCTAAACACCATATATTTT.

The rearrangement links TRBV5-5 to TRBJ1-2; TRBD1 matches at 9 bases. Germline CDR1 reads SGHKS; CDR2 reads YYEKEE (reference sequence). The CDR3 length is 14 residues. V was pared by 0 bases and J by 4 bases, with 1 base of the junction left unmatched. CDR3 DNA sequence: TGTGCCAGCAGCTTGGAGGACAGGGGCTATGGCTACACCTTC. This sequence encodes CASSLEDRGYGYTF.

This chain connects TRBV7-8 to TRBJ1-2; possibly TRBD1 for D (6 bases). Trimming took off 1 base at V and 4 bases at J, with 19 bases between the two ends. The germline V gene has CDR1 SGHVS and CDR2 FQNEAQ. This CDR3 has 17 amino acids. CDR3 residues: CASSLGQGILGVYGYTF. CDR3 nucleotide sequence: TGTGCCAGCAGCTTAGGGCAGGGGATCTTAGGCGTCTATGGCTACACCTTC. The whole variable domain, filled in from reference TRBV7-8 and TRBJ1-2, reads GAGVSQSPRYKVAKRGQDVALRCDPISGHVSLFWYQQALGQGPEFLTYFQNEAQLDKSGLPSDRFFAERPEGSVSTLKIQRTQQEDSAVYLCASSLGQGILGVYGYTFGSGTRLTVV.

This clone showed up just once. This rearrangement joins TRBV27 to TRBJ2-5; 8 bases line up with TRBD2. This CDR3 is 15 amino acids long. J was trimmed by 8 bases and V by 5 bases; bases with no gene match: 13. Germline CDR1 and CDR2: MNHEY and SMNVEV (reference sequence). CDR3 coding DNA: TGTGCCAGCAGTCCTCGAGGGTGGGCGGGAGGTACCCAGTACTTC. This translates into CASSPRGWAGGTQYF.

This clone appeared once. The V and J genes are TRBV24-1 and TRBJ2-1; 8 bases are a match to TRBD1. This CDR3 is built from 14 residues. In germline, CDR1 is KGHDR, CDR2 SFDVKD. J lost 6 bases, V lost 4 bases, and 4 bases had no gene match. In nucleotides, the CDR3 is TGTGCCACCAGTGAGCCCGGACAGGGCAATGAGCAGTTCTTC. Amino acids: CATSEPGQGNEQFF.